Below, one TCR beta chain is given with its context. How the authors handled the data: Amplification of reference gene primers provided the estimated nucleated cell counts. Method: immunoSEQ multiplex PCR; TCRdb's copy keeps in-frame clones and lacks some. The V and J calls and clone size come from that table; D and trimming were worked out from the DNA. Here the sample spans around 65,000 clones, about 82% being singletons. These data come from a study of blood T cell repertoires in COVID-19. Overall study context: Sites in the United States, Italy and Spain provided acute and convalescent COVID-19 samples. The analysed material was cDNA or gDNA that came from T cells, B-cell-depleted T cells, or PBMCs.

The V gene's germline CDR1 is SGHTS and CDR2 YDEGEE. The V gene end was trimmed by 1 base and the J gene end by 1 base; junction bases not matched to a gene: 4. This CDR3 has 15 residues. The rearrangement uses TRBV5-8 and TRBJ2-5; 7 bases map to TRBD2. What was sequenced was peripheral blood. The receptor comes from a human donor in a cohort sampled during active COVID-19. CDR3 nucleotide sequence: TGTGCCAGCAGCTTGTGGTCGGGGGGCCAAGAGACCCAGTACTTC. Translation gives CASSLWSGGQETQYF.